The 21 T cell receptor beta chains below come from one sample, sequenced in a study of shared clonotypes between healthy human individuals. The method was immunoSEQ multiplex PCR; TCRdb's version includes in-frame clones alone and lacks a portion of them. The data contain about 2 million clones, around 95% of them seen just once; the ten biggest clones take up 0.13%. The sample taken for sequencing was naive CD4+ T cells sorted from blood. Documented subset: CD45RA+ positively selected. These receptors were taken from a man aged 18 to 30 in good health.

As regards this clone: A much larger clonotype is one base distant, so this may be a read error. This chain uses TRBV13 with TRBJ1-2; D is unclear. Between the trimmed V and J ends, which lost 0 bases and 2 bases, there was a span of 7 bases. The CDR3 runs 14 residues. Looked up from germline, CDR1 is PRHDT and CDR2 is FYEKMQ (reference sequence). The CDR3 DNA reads TGTGCCAGCAGCTTAGGAGAAGGGAACTATGGCTACACCTTC. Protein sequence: CASSLGEGNYGYTF. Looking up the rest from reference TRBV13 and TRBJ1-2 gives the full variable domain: AAGVIQSPRHLIKEKRETATLKCYPIPRHDTVYWYQQGPGQDPQFLISFYEKMQSDKGSIPDRFSAQQFSDYHSELNMSSLELGDSALYFCASSLGEGNYGYTFGSGTRLTVV.

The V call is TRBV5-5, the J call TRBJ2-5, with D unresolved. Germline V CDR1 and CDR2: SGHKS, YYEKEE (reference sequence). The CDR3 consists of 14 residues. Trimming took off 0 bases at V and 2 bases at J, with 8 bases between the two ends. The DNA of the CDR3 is TGTGCCAGCAGCTTGGCCTTTTTTCAAGAGACCCAGTACTTC. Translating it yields CASSLAFFQETQYF.

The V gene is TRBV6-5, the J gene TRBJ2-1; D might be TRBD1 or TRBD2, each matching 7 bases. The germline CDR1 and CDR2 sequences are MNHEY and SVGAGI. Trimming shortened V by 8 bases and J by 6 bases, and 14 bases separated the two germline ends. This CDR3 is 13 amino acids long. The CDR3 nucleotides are TGTGCCAGCTCCAGGGGGGGTCGCAATGAGCAGTTCTTC. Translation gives CASSRGGRNEQFF.

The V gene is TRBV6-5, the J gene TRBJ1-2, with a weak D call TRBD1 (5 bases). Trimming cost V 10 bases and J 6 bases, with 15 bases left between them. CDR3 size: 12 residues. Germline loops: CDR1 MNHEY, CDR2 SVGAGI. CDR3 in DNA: TGTGCCACCAAGAACCCAGGGAATGGCTACACCTTC. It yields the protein CATKNPGNGYTF.

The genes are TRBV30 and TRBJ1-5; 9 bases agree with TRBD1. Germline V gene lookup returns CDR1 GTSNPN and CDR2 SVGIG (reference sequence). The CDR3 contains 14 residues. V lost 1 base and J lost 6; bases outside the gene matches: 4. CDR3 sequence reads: CAWSDTGGFQPQHF. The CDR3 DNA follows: TGTGCCTGGAGTGATACAGGGGGCTTTCAGCCCCAGCATTTT.

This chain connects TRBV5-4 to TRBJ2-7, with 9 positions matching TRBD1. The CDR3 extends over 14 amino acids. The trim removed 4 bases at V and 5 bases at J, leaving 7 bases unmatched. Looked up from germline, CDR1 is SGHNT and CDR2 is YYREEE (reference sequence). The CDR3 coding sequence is TGTGCCAGCAGCCGCCGGGACAGGGACCACGAGCAGTACTTC. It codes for CASSRRDRDHEQYF.

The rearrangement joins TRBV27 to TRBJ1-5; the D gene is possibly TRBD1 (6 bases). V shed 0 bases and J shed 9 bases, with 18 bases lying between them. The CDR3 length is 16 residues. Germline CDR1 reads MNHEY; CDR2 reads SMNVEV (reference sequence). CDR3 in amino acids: CASSLSARGSLGPQHF. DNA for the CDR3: TGTGCCAGCAGTTTATCGGCCAGGGGCTCTCTGGGGCCCCAGCATTTT.

DNA for the CDR3: TGTGCCAGCAGCCAGACTAGCGGGGCTGAGACCCAGTACTTC. Translated: CASSQTSGAETQYF. V gene TRBV7-9 combines with J gene TRBJ2-5; TRBD2 agrees at 11 bases. Germline lookup yields CDR1 SEHNR and CDR2 FQNEAQ (reference sequence). The CDR3 spans 14 residues. V trimming: 5 bases; J trimming: 5 bases; junction bases outside the gene matches: 4. The full variable domain, with the rest looked up from reference TRBV7-9 and TRBJ2-5, is DTGVSQNPRHKITKRGQNVTFRCDPISEHNRLYWYRQTLGQGPEFLTYFQNEAQLEKSRLLSDRFSAERPKGSFSTLEIQRTEQGDSAMYLCASSQTSGAETQYFGPGTRLLVL.

The CDR3 is CASSEAPLDYGYTF. In DNA, the CDR3 is TGTGCCAGCAGTGAAGCGCCCCTGGACTATGGCTACACCTTC. This sequence joins TRBV6-1 and TRBJ1-2; D uncertain. The germline V gene encodes CDR1 MNHNS and CDR2 SASEGT. Trimming took 0 bases from V and 3 from J, leaving 8 bases between them. The CDR3 extends over 14 amino acids.

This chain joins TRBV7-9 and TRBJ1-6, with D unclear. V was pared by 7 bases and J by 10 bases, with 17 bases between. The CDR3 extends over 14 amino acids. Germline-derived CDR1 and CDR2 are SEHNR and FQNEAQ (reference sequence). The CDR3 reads CASMSGGVTSPLHF. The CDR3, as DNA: TGTGCCAGCATGAGCGGAGGAGTTACGTCACCCCTCCACTTT. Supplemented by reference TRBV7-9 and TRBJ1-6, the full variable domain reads DTGVSQNPRHKITKRGQNVTFRCDPISEHNRLYWYRQTLGQGPEFLTYFQNEAQLEKSRLLSDRFSAERPKGSFSTLEIQRTEQGDSAMYLCASMSGGVTSPLHFGNGTRLTVT.

The CDR3 sequence: CASSPRRILNTEAFF. Here the CDR3 DNA reads TGTGCCAGCAGCCCGCGTCGGATCCTGAACACTGAAGCTTTCTTT. The chain employs TRBV7-8 and TRBJ1-1; D call uncertain. V gave up 5 bases and J gave up 0 bases, with 13 bases separating them. Germline V gives CDR1 SGHVS, CDR2 FQNEAQ. The CDR3 sequence is 15 residues long. Based on the CDR3 plus reference TRBV7-8 and TRBJ1-1, the full variable domain is GAGVSQSPRYKVAKRGQDVALRCDPISGHVSLFWYQQALGQGPEFLTYFQNEAQLDKSGLPSDRFFAERPEGSVSTLKIQRTQQEDSAVYLCASSPRRILNTEAFFGQGTRLTVV.

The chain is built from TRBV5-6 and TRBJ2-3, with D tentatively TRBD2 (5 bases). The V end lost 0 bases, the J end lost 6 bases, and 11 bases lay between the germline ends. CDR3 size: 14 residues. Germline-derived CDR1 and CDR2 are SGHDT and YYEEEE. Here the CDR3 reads CASSLELVRDTQYF. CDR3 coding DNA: TGTGCCAGCAGCTTGGAACTAGTCCGGGATACGCAGTATTTT.

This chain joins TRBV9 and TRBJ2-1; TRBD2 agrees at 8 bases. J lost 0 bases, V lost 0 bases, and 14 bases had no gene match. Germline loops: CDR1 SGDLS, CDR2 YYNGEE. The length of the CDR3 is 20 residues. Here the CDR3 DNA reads TGTGCCAGCAGCGTAGCCGTCGGAGGCGGGAGGTCCCGCTCCTACAATGAGCAGTTCTTC. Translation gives CASSVAVGGGRSRSYNEQFF.

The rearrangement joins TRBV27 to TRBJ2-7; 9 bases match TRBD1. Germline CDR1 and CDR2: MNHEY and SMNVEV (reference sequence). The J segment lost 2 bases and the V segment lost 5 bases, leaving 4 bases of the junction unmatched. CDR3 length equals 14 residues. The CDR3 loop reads CASSADRGAYEQYF. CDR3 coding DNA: TGTGCCAGCAGTGCGGACAGGGGAGCCTACGAGCAGTACTTC.

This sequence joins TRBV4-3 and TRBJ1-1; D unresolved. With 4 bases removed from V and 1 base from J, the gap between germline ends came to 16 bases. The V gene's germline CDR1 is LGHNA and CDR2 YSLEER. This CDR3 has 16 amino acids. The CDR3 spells CASSLQVDTSNTEAFF. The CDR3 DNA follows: TGCGCCAGCAGCCTCCAAGTAGACACATCGAACACTGAAGCTTTCTTT.

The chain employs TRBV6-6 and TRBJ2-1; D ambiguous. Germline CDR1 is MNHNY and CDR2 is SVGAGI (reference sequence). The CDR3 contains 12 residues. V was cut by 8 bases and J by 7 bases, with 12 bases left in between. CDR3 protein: CASGIERNEQFF. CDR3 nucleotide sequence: TGTGCCAGCGGCATAGAGAGGAATGAGCAGTTCTTC.

CDR3 coding DNA: TGTGCCAGCAGCCGGGACAGGGAGGATACGCAGTATTTT. As protein: CASSRDREDTQYF. J is TRBJ2-3 and V is TRBV5-4; TRBD1 matches 9 bases. V shed 4 bases and J 6 bases; nucleotides not matched to a gene: 3. CDR3 length: 13 amino acids. Germline V CDR1 and CDR2: SGHNT, YYREEE (reference sequence).

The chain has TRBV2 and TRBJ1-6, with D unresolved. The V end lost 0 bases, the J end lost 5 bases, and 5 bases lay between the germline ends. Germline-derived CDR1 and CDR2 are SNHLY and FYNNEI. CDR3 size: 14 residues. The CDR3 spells CASSEAGHNSPLHF. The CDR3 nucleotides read TGTGCCAGCAGTGAAGCAGGTCATAATTCACCCCTCCACTTT.

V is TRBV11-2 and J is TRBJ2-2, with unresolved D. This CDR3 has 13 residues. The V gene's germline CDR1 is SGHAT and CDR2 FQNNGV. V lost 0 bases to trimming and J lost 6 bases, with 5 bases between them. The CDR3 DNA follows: TGTGCCAGCAGCTTAGAGATAGCCGGGGAGCTGTTTTTT. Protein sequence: CASSLEIAGELFF.

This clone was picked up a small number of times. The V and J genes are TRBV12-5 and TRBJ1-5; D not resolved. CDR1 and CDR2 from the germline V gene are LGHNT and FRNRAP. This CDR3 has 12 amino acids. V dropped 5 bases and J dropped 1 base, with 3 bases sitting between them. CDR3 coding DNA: TGTGCTAGTGGTCTCAGCAATCAGCCCCAGCATTTT. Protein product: CASGLSNQPQHF.

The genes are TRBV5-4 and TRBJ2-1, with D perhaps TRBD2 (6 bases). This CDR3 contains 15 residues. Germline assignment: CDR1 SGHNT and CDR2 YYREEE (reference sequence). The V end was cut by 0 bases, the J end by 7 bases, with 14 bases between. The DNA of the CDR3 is TGTGCCAGCAGCTTGGGGGACTGGCTACGGAATGAGCAGTTCTTC. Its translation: CASSLGDWLRNEQFF.